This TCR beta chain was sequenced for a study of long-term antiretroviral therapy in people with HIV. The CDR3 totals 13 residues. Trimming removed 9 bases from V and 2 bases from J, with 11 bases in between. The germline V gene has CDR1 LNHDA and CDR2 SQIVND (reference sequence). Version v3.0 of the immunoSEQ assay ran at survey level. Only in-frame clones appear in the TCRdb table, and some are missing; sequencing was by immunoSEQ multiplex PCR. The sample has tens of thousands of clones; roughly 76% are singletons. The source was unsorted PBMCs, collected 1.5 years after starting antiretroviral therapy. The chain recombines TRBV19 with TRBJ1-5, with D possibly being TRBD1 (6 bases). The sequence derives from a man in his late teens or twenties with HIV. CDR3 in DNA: TGTGCCAGCAACTCAGGGGGCAATCAGCCCCAGCATTTT. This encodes CASNSGGNQPQHF. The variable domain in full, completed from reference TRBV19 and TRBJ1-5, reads DGGITQSPKYLFRKEGQNVTLSCEQNLNHDAMYWYRQDPGQGLRLIYYSQIVNDFQKGDIAEGYSVSREKKESFPLTVTSAQKNPTAFYLCASNSGGNQPQHFGDGTRLSIL.